A selection of T cell receptor beta chains follows, all from one sample in a study of a mutant IDH1 vaccine in newly diagnosed glioma. TCRdb's copy holds only in-frame clones and misses some; the assay was immunoSEQ multiplex PCR. The sample holds some 90,000 clones, approximately 80% seen once. The specimen was PBMCs, collected from a glioma patient treated with radiotherapy, temozolomide or both. The receptors derive from a man aged 40-49 years with glioma. Some clones in this sample may be carry-over from other donors' samples. CDR3s include the opening cysteine and the closing phenylalanine or tryptophan. Each record gives: V gene, J gene, clone size, D gene, CDR3 DNA, CDR3 protein. The D gene is left open where the match is weak. Size is omitted from some rows. Given values are once, few, many or a class for expanded clones.

>TRBV27|TRBJ2-5|-|-
TGTGCCAGCGGCACCGGGATTAAAGAGACCCAGTACTTC
CASGTGIKETQYF
>TRBV30|TRBJ1-1|-|-
TGTGCCTGGAGTACCGGACAGCCGAACACTGAAGCTTTCTTT
CAWSTGQPNTEAFF
>TRBV7-9|TRBJ2-7|-|TRBD2
TGTGCCAGCAGCCCGGGGGGGGTGGGGCAGTACTTC
CASSPGGVGQYF
>TRBV15|TRBJ1-3|-|TRBD1
TGTGCCACCAGCAGAGTTGGGCAGGGGGCGATCCTCTCTGGAAACACCATATATTTT
CATSRVGQGAILSGNTIYF
>TRBV30|TRBJ2-2|-|-
TGTGCCTGGAGTCTAGGGACGACAAGTAACGGGGAGCTGTTTTTT
CAWSLGTTSNGELFF
>TRBV2|TRBJ1-6|-|-
TGTGCCAGCAGTTCCGGGGTTTCACCCCTCCACTTT
CASSSGVSPLHF
>TRBV7-8|TRBJ1-3|-|-
TGTGCCAGCAGCTTTGCGGCCGGGAACACCATATATTTT
CASSFAAGNTIYF
>TRBV7-3|TRBJ2-2|-|-
TGTGCCAGCAGCTTACCAGGCGGGGCCCCGAACACCGGGGAGCTGTTTTTT
CASSLPGGAPNTGELFF
>TRBV4-1|TRBJ1-1|-|TRBD1
TGCGCCAGCAGCCCACTTGACAGGGGCCGGGCGAACACTGAAGCTTTCTTT
CASSPLDRGRANTEAFF
>TRBV7-9|TRBJ2-7|-|-
TGTGCCAGCAGCTGGGAGATTAGCTACGAGCAGTACTTC
CASSWEISYEQYF
>TRBV19|TRBJ2-7|-|-
TGTGCCAGTAGTATAGAGGGCGGGAACGAGCAGTACTTC
CASSIEGGNEQYF
>TRBV28|TRBJ1-2|few|TRBD1
TGTGCCAGCAGTACAGGGGGGCAAAGGGGTGGCTACACCTTC
CASSTGGQRGGYTF
>TRBV5-1|TRBJ1-1|-|TRBD1
TGCGCCAGCAGCAAACGACAGGGGCCTTCGGGAAGCACTGAAGCTTTCTTT
CASSKRQGPSGSTEAFF
>TRBV7-9|TRBJ2-3|-|TRBD1
TGTGCCAGCAGTCATAGGACAGGGGGCGTGTTGGACGATACGCAGTATTTT
CASSHRTGGVLDDTQYF
>TRBV6-6|TRBJ2-5|-|-
TGTGCCAGCAGTCACCGCGCGGAGACCCAGTACTTC
CASSHRAETQYF
>TRBV29-1|TRBJ2-1|-|-
TGCAGCGTGGGGACAGCGGGTGAGCAGTTCTTC
CSVGTAGEQFF
>TRBV6-5|TRBJ1-2|-|TRBD1
TGTGCCAGCAGGGGCACAGGGGACTTCTATGGCTACACCTTC
CASRGTGDFYGYTF
>TRBV4-1|TRBJ1-5|-|TRBD1
TGCGCCAGCAGCCAAGTGACAGGGGCGATCGGCGGCAATCAGCCCCAGCATTTT
CASSQVTGAIGGNQPQHF
>TRBV29-1|TRBJ1-2|once|TRBD1
TGCAGCGCGATTCAGGGGGACTATGGCTACACCTTC
CSAIQGDYGYTF
>TRBV19|TRBJ1-1|-|-
TGTGCCAGTAGTATTGGGGGAAAAAGCACTGAAGCTTTCTTT
CASSIGGKSTEAFF
>TRBV6-1|TRBJ1-6|-|-
TGTGCCAGCAGTGAGGCAGCTAACCTCCATAATTCACCCCTCCACTTT
CASSEAANLHNSPLHF
>TRBV15|TRBJ1-5|-|-
TGTGCCACCAGCAGTGCCAGGGTAAGCAATCAGCCCCAGCATTTT
CATSSARVSNQPQHF
>TRBV15|TRBJ1-5|-|-
TGTGCCACCAGCAGTGGACAGTCCAGCAATCAGCCCCAGCATTTT
CATSSGQSSNQPQHF
>TRBV5-4|TRBJ2-7|-|-
TGTGCCAGCAGCTTTACCCCCTACCGTGTTTCCTACGAGCAGTACTTC
CASSFTPYRVSYEQYF
>TRBV7-9|TRBJ2-7|-|TRBD1
TGTGCCAGCAGCTTAGAGACAGGGGGGGAGCAGTACTTC
CASSLETGGEQYF
>TRBV29-1|TRBJ2-1|once|-
TGCAGCGCCCGGACAGACCGAAATGAGCAGTTCTTC
CSARTDRNEQFF
>TRBV15|TRBJ2-3|-|-
TGTGCCACCAGCAGAGGCTTGCTAACAGATACGCAGTATTTT
CATSRGLLTDTQYF
>TRBV10-3|TRBJ2-7|-|-
TGTGCCATCAGGGGAGGGGGTACCTACGAGCAGTACTTC
CAIRGGGTYEQYF
>TRBV7-9|TRBJ1-4|-|-
TGTGCCAGCAGCTCAAGAGGGGCAACTAATGAAAAACTGTTTTTT
CASSSRGATNEKLFF
>TRBV30|TRBJ1-5|few|-
TGTGCCTGGAGTCTCGGGGGGCCCCAGCATTTT
CAWSLGGPQHF
>TRBV5-1|TRBJ2-7|-|-
TGCGCCAGCAGCTTAGCAGGGGGAGGATCCTACGAGCAGTACTTC
CASSLAGGGSYEQYF
>TRBV6-5|TRBJ1-2|few|TRBD1
TGTGCCAGCAGTTATAGGGGGGCCGCAGGGGGTTACACCTTC
CASSYRGAAGGYTF
>TRBV6-1|TRBJ1-1|-|-
TGTGCCAGCAGTGAGAAGAATACAGGGCCCTGGATGAACACTGAAGCTTTCTTT
CASSEKNTGPWMNTEAFF
>TRBV7-2|TRBJ1-2|-|-
TGTGCCAGCAGCCAGGGTGGGGGGACCTATGGCTACACCTTC
CASSQGGGTYGYTF
>TRBV5-4|TRBJ2-7|-|TRBD1
TGTGCCAGCAGTTCAGGACAGGGGGCCTACGAGCAGTACTTC
CASSSGQGAYEQYF
>TRBV2|TRBJ1-6|few|TRBD1
TGTGCCAGCAGTAGTTCGACAGGGGGCGCGGATTCACCCCTCCACTTT
CASSSSTGGADSPLHF
>TRBV5-1|TRBJ1-1|-|-
TGCGCCATCAACAGAAGGAACACTGAAGCTTTCTTT
CAINRRNTEAFF
>TRBV18|TRBJ1-1|-|-
TGTGCCAGCTCACCGCCCTGGGCATCTGAAGCTTTCTTT
CASSPPWASEAFF
>TRBV6-5|TRBJ2-7|-|-
TGTGCCAGCGGTCCACCTTGGGAGCAGTACTTC
CASGPPWEQYF
>TRBV29-1|TRBJ1-3|-|-
TGCAGCGTGCGAGAGGGAAACACCATATATTTT
CSVREGNTIYF
>TRBV4-1|TRBJ2-7|-|TRBD1
TGCGCCAGCAGCCGTGGGACAGCCTACGAGCAGTACTTC
CASSRGTAYEQYF
>TRBV11-1|TRBJ2-7|-|TRBD1
TGTGCCAGCAGCTTAGACGGGACAGCGAGCTCCTACGAGCAGTACTTC
CASSLDGTASSYEQYF
>TRBV29-1|TRBJ1-2|-|TRBD1
TGCAGCGCCGACCGGGACAGGGGCTATGGCTACACCTTC
CSADRDRGYGYTF
>TRBV27|TRBJ1-5|once|-
TGTGCCAGCAGTTTACGGTGGGGCGGAGGTCAGCCCCAGCATTTT
CASSLRWGGGQPQHF
>TRBV19|TRBJ1-6|-|-
TGTGCCAGTAGTATTAGGGGGGCTAATTCACCCCTCCACTTT
CASSIRGANSPLHF
>TRBV5-4|TRBJ2-3|-|-
TGTGCCAGCAGTAAGTTCTCCGATACGCAGTATTTT
CASSKFSDTQYF
>TRBV10-3|TRBJ2-7|-|-
TGTGCCACGGGGACTGGGACGGCCCCGGGGGAGCAGTACTTC
CATGTGTAPGEQYF
>TRBV13|TRBJ2-5|-|TRBD2
TGTGCCAGCGGACTTGGCGGGGGTGGCGAGACCCAGTACTTC
CASGLGGGGETQYF
>TRBV7-8|TRBJ2-2|-|-
TGTGCCAGCAGCTTACTCCGGGAGCTGTTTTTT
CASSLLRELFF
>TRBV23-1|TRBJ1-1|-|-
TGCGCCAGCAGTCAAAGCCCACAGGCCGCTAACACTGAAGCTTTCTTT
CASSQSPQAANTEAFF
>TRBV11-2|TRBJ1-2|once|-
TGTGCCAGCAGCTCCGGGGGGGGCCTGGGGGCGCGAAATGGCTACACCTTC
CASSSGGGLGARNGYTF
>TRBV11-2|TRBJ1-1|-|TRBD1
TGTGCCAGCAGCTTGGGACAGGGGGGAGCTTTCTTT
CASSLGQGGAFF
>TRBV7-9|TRBJ1-6|-|TRBD1
TGTGCCACAGACCCCGGGACAGGCTATAATTCACCCCTCCACTTT
CATDPGTGYNSPLHF
>TRBV6-1|TRBJ1-5|-|TRBD1
TGTGCCAGCACCTTGGACAGGGGAGGAGGCTCCCAGCATTTT
CASTLDRGGGSQHF